A single sample is the source of the 19 T cell receptor beta chains below, sequenced in a study of human T cells and chemical hapten exposure. TCRdb independently ran MiXCR on the RACE reads; one entry per CDR3 protein. The data hold 75,000 to 100,000 distinct CDR3 sequences, with 12% observed a single time. Time point described: patch test 1, 2 weeks after DPC sensitization. Treatment defined: therapeutic diphenylcyclopropenone sensitization with weekly scalp DPC. The sequencing here drew on whole blood, taken in connection with sensitization to the hapten diphenylcyclopropenone (DPC). All receptors come from a woman aged 55 to 70 with alopecia areata. Some clones in this sample may be carry-over from other donors' samples.

The table lists this clonotype with a few counts. The chain employs TRBV20-1 and TRBJ1-5; D remains unclear. Germline-derived CDR1 and CDR2 are DFQATT and SNEGSKA (reference sequence). This CDR3 is built from 13 residues. Trimming took off 3 bases at V and 3 bases at J, with 9 bases between the two ends. The chain's CDR3 is CSASPSTNQPQHF. DNA for the CDR3: TGCAGTGCTAGTCCCAGCACCAATCAGCCCCAGCATTTT.

Worth noting for this clonotype: It may be a read error: a sequence one base away is much more abundant. The rearrangement links TRBV24-1 to TRBJ1-5; tentatively, D is TRBD1 (5 bases). The V gene lost 1 base and the J gene lost 15 bases, with 12 bases spanning the gap. From germline, CDR1 is KGHDR and CDR2 SFDVKD. The length of the CDR3 is 12 residues. DNA for the CDR3: TGTGCCACCAGTGATTTAGCGGGGGTCCGGCATTTT. Protein sequence: CATSDLAGVRHF.

At least ten counts were recorded for this clonotype. The V gene is TRBV6-6, the J gene TRBJ2-3; D perhaps matches TRBD2 (7 bases). The CDR3 sequence is 13 residues long. CDR1 MNHNY and CDR2 SVGAGI come from the germline V gene (reference sequence). V lost 10 bases and J 3 bases, leaving 14 bases between the germline ends. CDR3: CANAGASTDTQYF. The CDR3 region has the DNA TGTGCCAACGCGGGGGCGTCGACAGATACGCAGTATTTT.

The sample holds a few counts of this clonotype. The gene calls are TRBV7-9 and TRBJ1-2; D unresolved. V lost 11 bases and J 7 bases, leaving 23 bases between the germline ends. The CDR3 spans 14 residues. The germline V gene has CDR1 SEHNR and CDR2 FQNEAQ (reference sequence). DNA for the CDR3: TGTGCCTACGCTTTTGGGAGCCCATCTCGTGGCTACACCTTC. Translating gives CAYAFGSPSRGYTF.

This clonotype was counted ten times or more. The chain joins TRBV4-1 to TRBJ2-7; tentatively, D is TRBD1 (5 bases). Germline V gene data show CDR1 as MGHRA and CDR2 as YSYEKL. This CDR3 has 15 amino acids. V lost 0 bases and J lost 1, with 10 bases in between. CDR3 bases: TGCGCCAGCAGCCAAGAGGCAGGGCGATCCTACGAGCAGTACTTC. This encodes CASSQEAGRSYEQYF.

The table lists this clonotype with a few counts. The chain has TRBV7-6 and TRBJ2-1; weak D call: TRBD2 (6 bases). This CDR3 has 15 amino acids. The V gene's germline CDR1 is SGHVS and CDR2 FNYEAQ. The V and J ends lost 6 bases and 0 bases respectively, with 12 bases between them. The CDR3 reads CASSSRGVSYNEQFF. The CDR3 DNA reads TGTGCCAGCAGTTCCCGCGGGGTCTCCTACAATGAGCAGTTCTTC.

The chain combines TRBV7-2 with TRBJ2-7; TRBD2 matches 10 bases. V lost 3 bases to trimming and J lost 1 base; unmatched junction nucleotides: 6. The CDR3 is 16 residues long. Germline loops: CDR1 SGHTA, CDR2 FQGNSA. Here the CDR3 reads CASSFTGTSDSYEQYF. CDR3 coding DNA: TGTGCCAGCAGCTTTACCGGGACTAGCGATTCCTACGAGCAGTACTTC. The full variable domain, with the rest looked up from reference TRBV7-2 and TRBJ2-7, is GAGVSQSPSNKVTEKGKDVELRCDPISGHTALYWYRQSLGQGLEFLIYFQGNSAPDKSGLPSDRFSAERTGGSVSTLTIQRTQQEDSAVYLCASSFTGTSDSYEQYFGPGTRLTVT.

A word on this clonotype: A much larger clonotype is one base distant, so this may be a read error. J is TRBJ2-7 and V is TRBV6-5; D may be TRBD1 (5 bases). CDR1 and CDR2 from the germline V gene are MNHEY and SVGAGI. The CDR3 length is 18 residues. The V gene lost 0 bases and the J gene lost 6 bases, with 24 bases spanning the gap. CDR3 protein: CASSYSIGFGAAQREQYF. The CDR3 nucleotides read TGTGCCAGCAGTTACTCGATCGGCTTTGGGGCAGCCCAACGCGAGCAGTACTTC.

This clonotype was found many times. The chain joins TRBV7-3 to TRBJ2-1; the D is unclear. The CDR3 sequence is 14 residues long. The germline V gene encodes CDR1 SGHTA and CDR2 FQGTGA. V was pared by 8 bases and J by 15 bases, with 26 bases between. The CDR3 nucleotides read TGTGCCAGCCACTCCGGTGAGCAGAGTTCCCAGGCGTTCTTC. Translation gives CASHSGEQSSQAFF.

Ten or more counts support this clonotype. The chain couples TRBV11-1 to TRBJ1-6; D unresolved. CDR1 SGHAT and CDR2 FQDESV come from the germline V gene (reference sequence). Trimming pared 3 bases from V and 7 bases from J, leaving 13 bases between. The CDR3 consists of 15 residues. The CDR3 here is CASSLFVTGNSPLHF. In DNA, the CDR3 is TGTGCCAGCAGCTTGTTTGTGACGGGAAATTCACCCCTCCACTTT.

This chain links TRBV20-1 with TRBJ2-7, with TRBD1 matching over 8 bases. Trimming at V came to 0 bases and at J to 3 bases, leaving 7 bases not matched to a gene. The CDR3 is 15 residues long. Germline CDR1 is DFQATT and CDR2 is SNEGSKA (reference sequence). CDR3: CSARDRAGGYYEQYF. The CDR3 nucleotides read TGCAGTGCTAGAGATAGGGCAGGGGGCTACTACGAGCAGTACTTC.

This clonotype has a count of ten or more. CDR3 DNA sequence: TGCAGCGTTGTTTATGCAGTGAACACCGGGGAGCTGTTTTTT. Its translation: CSVVYAVNTGELFF. The V and J genes are TRBV29-1 and TRBJ2-2; the D is unclear. The CDR3 sequence is 14 residues long. With 4 bases removed from V and 1 base from J, the gap between germline ends came to 10 bases. Germline lookup yields CDR1 SQVTM and CDR2 ANQGSEA.

Only a few counts were recorded for this clonotype. This sequence joins TRBV5-1 and TRBJ1-1; D not certain. The CDR3 is made up of 13 amino acids. V was shortened by 3 bases and J by 0 bases, with 6 bases between the two germline ends. Germline V gives CDR1 SGHRS, CDR2 YFSETQ. The CDR3 region has the DNA TGCGCCAGCAGCTCTCAGTTGAACACTGAAGCTTTCTTT. It yields the protein CASSSQLNTEAFF.

The chain has TRBV7-9 and TRBJ1-6, with 7 bases aligning to TRBD1. CDR1 is SEHNR, CDR2 FQNEAQ, per germline (reference sequence). V gave up 5 bases and J gave up 8 bases; unmatched junction bases: 6. The CDR3 spans 14 residues. The CDR3 DNA sequence: TGTGCCAGCAGCCAAAGACAGGGAGATTCACCCCTCCACTTT. This codes for CASSQRQGDSPLHF.

This clonotype was seen at least ten times. This chain connects TRBV28 to TRBJ2-7; TRBD1 matches 8 bases. There are 14 residues in the CDR3. J was trimmed by 3 bases and V by 7 bases; bases with no gene match: 8. Germline V gene data show CDR1 as MDHEN and CDR2 as SYDVKM. Written as DNA, the CDR3 is TGTGCCAGCATTCCCGCGGACAGGGTCTACGAGCAGTACTTC. Its protein is CASIPADRVYEQYF.

This clonotype occurred many times. The junction and the germline gene differ at one end; a read error may be behind it. The chain is built from TRBV7-7 and TRBJ2-7; D is perhaps TRBD2 (7 bases). The CDR3 is made up of 14 amino acids. Per germline, CDR1 SSHAT and CDR2 FNYEAQ (reference sequence). The CDR3, as DNA: TGTGCTAGCAGCGCCGGGTCGGGGGGCGGCGAGCAGTACTTC. This translates into CASSAGSGGGEQYF. The full variable domain, in which reference TRBV7-7 and TRBJ2-7 provide the parts outside the CDR3, is GAGVSQSPRYKVTKRGQDVTLRCDPISSHATLYWYQQALGQGPEFLTYFNYEAQPDKSGLPSDRFSAERPEGSISTLTIQRTEQRDSAMYRCASSAGSGGGEQYFGPGTRLTVT.

The genes are TRBV7-6 and TRBJ2-1, with D possibly TRBD2 on 5 matching bases. Germline CDR1 and CDR2: SGHVS and FNYEAQ. The V end lost 5 bases, the J end lost 4 bases, and 9 bases lay between the germline ends. This CDR3 contains 13 residues. The CDR3 DNA reads TGTGCCAGCAGCCCCCCGGGGTACAATGAGCAGTTCTTC. This encodes CASSPPGYNEQFF.

This clonotype was seen many times. The chain carries TRBV5-1 and TRBJ2-1; tentative D call: TRBD2 (6 bases). Germline CDR1 is SGHRS and CDR2 is YFSETQ. V dropped 1 base and J dropped 0 bases, with 14 bases sitting between them. This CDR3 is built from 17 residues. In DNA, the CDR3 is TGCGCCAGCAGCTTGTTGCCGGGAGAAAGCTCCTACAATGAGCAGTTCTTC. Amino acids: CASSLLPGESSYNEQFF.

This clonotype was picked up a small number of times. A much larger clone is a single base away; this may be a read error. The CDR3 does not close with the conserved phenylalanine or tryptophan, likely indicating a read error. The DNA is left out, because the CDR3 cannot be placed on it with certainty; the CDR3 is given as TCRdb lists it. The chain is built from TRBV4-2 and TRBJ2-7; the D call TRBD2 from the table was never checked on the DNA. CDR1 LGHNA and CDR2 YNFKEQ come from the germline V gene. Termini included, the CDR3 measures 13 amino acids. The CDR3 spells CASSQESASFAYL.